The sequence of this T cell receptor beta chain was determined in a study of metastatic and nonmetastatic thyroid tumors. Study information: Where malignant and benign thyroid patients were concerned, repertoires were compared across blood and tumor or nodule tissue.

Thyroid surgery had not been preceded by any treatment in any patient. TCRdb re-clonotyped the PCR reads through MiXCR. This table holds roughly 20,000 clones, under 30% found once. Trimming cost V 5 bases and J 5 bases, with 16 bases left between them. This CDR3 region has 16 residues. Germline lookup yields CDR1 SEHNR and CDR2 FQNEAQ (reference sequence). Study-level points and caveats: In both blood and tumor samples, TCR beta diversity was reported significantly higher for malignant than benign nodules.

This clone has ten or more counts. Antigen: not known. V usage is TRBV7-9 and J usage is TRBJ1-6; a possible D gene is TRBD1 (5 bases). The sequenced sample consisted of tumor tissue. This receptor was obtained from a female donor with papillary thyroid cancer or a benign thyroid nodule (not recorded which). Some clones in this sample may be carry-over from other donors' samples. DNA for the CDR3: TGTGCCAGCAGCCACGCGCGGGGCCTCAATAATTCACCCCTCCACTTT. Encoded protein: CASSHARGLNNSPLHF.